The sequence of this T cell receptor beta chain was determined in a study of cytomegalovirus exposure and HLA in healthy donors. Study outcomes and limitations: Differences between HLA loci emerged in a later analysis of TCR association rates, with DRB1 most and HLA-C fewest. Indistinguishable V segments such as TRBV6-2 and TRBV6-3 were excluded.

As regards this clone: The antigen is unknown.

Healthy people donating bone marrow made up the donors. V was clipped by 4 bases and J by 6 bases; unmatched bases: 9. CDR3 length equals 17 residues. CDR1 is MNHEY and CDR2 is SMNVEV in the germline V gene (reference sequence). The PCR was carried out with 60 Vbeta primers and 13 Jbeta primers. In the authors' workflow: Approximately 83 million unique TCR beta chains, 9 million to 14 million shared, were counted in a later analysis. Data came from immunoSEQ multiplex PCR; TCRdb stores just in-frame clones and leaves some out. V, J and clone size reflect that table, while D and trimming were determined from the DNA. The data contain about 200,000 clones, about four fifths of them singletons.

Sequencing input: PBMCs. The sequence came from a woman in her late teens or twenties in good health and CMV-seronegative. This rearrangement joins TRBV27 to TRBJ2-2; 12 bases line up with TRBD2. The CDR3: CASSSLLAGGSPGELFF. Written as DNA, the CDR3 is TGTGCCAGCAGTTCGCTCCTAGCGGGAGGGTCTCCCGGGGAGCTGTTTTTT.